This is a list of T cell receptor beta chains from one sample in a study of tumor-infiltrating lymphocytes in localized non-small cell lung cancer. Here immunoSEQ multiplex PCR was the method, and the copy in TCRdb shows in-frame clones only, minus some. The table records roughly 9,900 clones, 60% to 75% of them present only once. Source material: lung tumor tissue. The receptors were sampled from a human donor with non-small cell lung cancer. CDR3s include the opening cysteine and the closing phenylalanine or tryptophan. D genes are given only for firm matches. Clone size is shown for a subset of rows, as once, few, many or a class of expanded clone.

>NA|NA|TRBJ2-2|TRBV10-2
TGCGCCAGCAGTCCTAGTAGCCCCAGGACCGGGGAGCTGTTTTTT
CASSPSSPRTGELFF
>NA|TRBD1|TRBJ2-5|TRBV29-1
TGCAGCGTTGGAAACAGGGGAGCCGAGACCCAGTACTTC
CSVGNRGAETQYF
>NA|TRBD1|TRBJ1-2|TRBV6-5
TGTGCCAGCGGCACAGGGGAGTATGGCTACACCTTC
CASGTGEYGYTF
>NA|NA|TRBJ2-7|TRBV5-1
TGCGCCAGCAGCACCTCGACTCCGGGATCAGGATCCTACGAGCAGTACTTC
CASSTSTPGSGSYEQYF
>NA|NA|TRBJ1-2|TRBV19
TGTGCCAGTAGTCCGACAGGCCGGCTCCACTATGGCTACACCTTC
CASSPTGRLHYGYTF
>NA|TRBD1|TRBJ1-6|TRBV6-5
TGTGCCAGCAGTTCCCTTACACAGGGGAATTCACCCCTCCACTTT
CASSSLTQGNSPLHF
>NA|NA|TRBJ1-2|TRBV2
TGTGCCAGCAGTGAGGCGGGACGGATCTATGGCTACACCTTC
CASSEAGRIYGYTF
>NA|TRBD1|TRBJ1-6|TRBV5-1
TGCGCCAGCAGCGTTTTGCCGCCGGGACAGGATAATTCACCCCTCCACTTT
CASSVLPPGQDNSPLHF
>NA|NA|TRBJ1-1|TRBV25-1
TGTGCCAGCTTTAACAGGTTCGACACTGAAGCTTTCTTT
CASFNRFDTEAFF
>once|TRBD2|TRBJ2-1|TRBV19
TGTGCCAGTAGCATAGGACTAGCTAGTGAGCAGTTCTTC
CASSIGLASEQFF
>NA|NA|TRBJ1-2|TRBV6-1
TGTGCCAGCACCTCAGAGGGAGGTTTGCCCTATGGCTACACCTTC
CASTSEGGLPYGYTF
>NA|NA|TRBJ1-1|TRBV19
TGTGCCAGTAGCTCAGGGGATGTGAACACTGAAGCTTTCTTT
CASSSGDVNTEAFF
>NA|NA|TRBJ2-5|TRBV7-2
TGTGCCAGCAGCTTCCCAGGGCAGGGGGGAGAGACCCAGTACTTC
CASSFPGQGGETQYF
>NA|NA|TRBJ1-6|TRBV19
TGTGCCAGTAGTACTCAGTCCCGGGGGGCGCCCCTCCACTTT
CASSTQSRGAPLHF
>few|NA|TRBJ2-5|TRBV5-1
TGCGCCAGCAGCTTCACCGGGGGTGAAGAGACCCAGTACTTC
CASSFTGGEETQYF
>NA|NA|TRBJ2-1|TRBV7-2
TGTGCCAGCAGCCTCCACCAACAGGGGGGGTGGGATGAGCAGTTCTTC
CASSLHQQGGWDEQFF
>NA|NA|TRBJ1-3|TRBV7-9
TGTGCCAGCAGCATAAAGGAACAGGCCTCCGCTGGAAACACCATATATTTT
CASSIKEQASAGNTIYF
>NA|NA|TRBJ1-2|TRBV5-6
TGTGCCAGCAGCTTGGCCTTACAAGGACGGTCCGACTATGGCTACACCTTC
CASSLALQGRSDYGYTF
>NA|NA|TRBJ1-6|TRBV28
TGTGCCAGCGGGTCTAGCTCCTATAATTCACCCCTCCACTTT
CASGSSSYNSPLHF
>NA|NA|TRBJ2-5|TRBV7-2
TGTGCCAGCAGCCCAAGTCTGCTAGATGAGACCCAGTACTTC
CASSPSLLDETQYF